This T cell receptor beta chain stems from a study of T cell responses to AZD1222 COVID-19 vaccine. V shed 6 bases and J shed 1 base, with 12 bases lying between them. The CDR3 spans 14 residues. Germline CDR1 is WNHNN and CDR2 is SYGVQD (reference sequence). Data came from immunoSEQ multiplex PCR; TCRdb stores just in-frame clones and leaves some out. The data contain 150,000 or so clones, roughly 92% of them singletons. The chain carries TRBV10-1 and TRBJ1-2; D remains unclear. The sample consisted of peripheral blood, taken on day 0 of AZD1222 vaccination. This sequence originates from an adult in good health. CDR3 sequence (DNA): TGCGCCAGCAGCCCCACCGGGGTTAACTATGGCTACACCTTC. Protein product: CASSPTGVNYGYTF.